This passage covers 19 T cell receptor beta chains from one sample sequenced in a study of beta chain features in type 1 diabetes. Overall study results and limits: Type 1 diabetes patients had TCRB CDR3s that were shorter (moderately but significantly so) in all four CD4+ subsets.

These receptors' antigens are unknown. Expressed TCRB transcripts were sequenced because the entire RNA isolate underwent reverse transcription. Method: immunoSEQ multiplex PCR; TCRdb's copy keeps in-frame clones and lacks some. The repertoire includes over 200,000 clones, approximately 10% of them detected once, and around 0.017% sits in the top ten. The sample was naive CD4+ T cells from blood. The receptor set was obtained from a man younger than 45 with type 1 diabetes.

This clone turned up a few times. The CDR3 nucleotides are TGCGCCAGCAGTTCTACGGGGGGGGAAGAGACCCAGTACTTC. It encodes CASSSTGGEETQYF. V is TRBV5-1 and J is TRBJ2-5; TRBD2 matches 8 bases. V dropped 5 bases and J dropped 3; count of bases not matched to a gene: 6. From germline, CDR1 is SGHRS and CDR2 YFSETQ. The CDR3 consists of 14 residues.

The chain recombines TRBV4-3 with TRBJ2-2; 7 bases are shared with TRBD2. V was pared by 4 bases and J by 4 bases, with 6 bases of the junction left unmatched. The germline V gene has CDR1 LGHNA and CDR2 YSLEER. CDR3 length: 15 amino acids. The CDR3 region has the DNA TGCGCCAGCAGCCCACTAGCGCGGGGCACCGGGGAGCTGTTTTTT. Its protein is CASSPLARGTGELFF.

This clone has more than one count but fewer than ten. The chain links TRBV4-1 to TRBJ2-1; TRBD1 might be the D (5 bases). The CDR3 totals 15 residues. The germline V and J ends were trimmed by 4 bases and 12 bases, with 22 bases remaining between them. Germline lookup yields CDR1 MGHRA and CDR2 YSYEKL. CDR3 DNA sequence: TGCGCCAGCAGCCTCTCGACACTCTACAGGAATCGGCAGTTCTTC. Its translation is CASSLSTLYRNRQFF.

The chain uses TRBV6-1 and TRBJ1-2, with 7 bases aligning to TRBD1. This CDR3 contains 15 residues. Losses at the gene ends were 7 bases for V and 6 bases for J; bases not matched to a gene: 14. CDR1 and CDR2 (germline): MNHNS, SASEGT. In nucleotides, the CDR3 is TGTGCCAGCACCGGCAGGGGGTATAGGGGTGATGGCTACACCTTC. This encodes CASTGRGYRGDGYTF.

This clone was detected a few times. This rearrangement joins TRBV11-2 to TRBJ2-5; 8 bases fit TRBD1. Germline CDR1 reads SGHAT; CDR2 reads FQNNGV. CDR3 length: 14 amino acids. V was pared by 5 bases and J by 2 bases, with 4 bases of the junction left unmatched. The CDR3 here is CASSLRQGQETQYF. For the CDR3, the DNA is TGTGCCAGCAGCCTGCGACAGGGGCAAGAGACCCAGTACTTC.

V and J are TRBV4-2 and TRBJ1-5; tentative D call: TRBD1 (6 bases). Germline V CDR1 and CDR2: LGHNA, YNFKEQ. This CDR3 spans 12 amino acids. V was pared by 3 bases and J by 6 bases, with 6 bases between. CDR3 coding DNA: TGTGCCAGCAGCCAGGACAGTCAGCCCCAGCATTTT. As protein: CASSQDSQPQHF.

The V call is TRBV2, the J call TRBJ1-3; unclear D gene. The CDR3 has 14 residues. Trimming removed 2 bases at V and 2 bases at J, with 7 bases between. Looked up from germline, CDR1 is SNHLY and CDR2 is FYNNEI. The CDR3 sequence: CASSENRPGNTIYF. CDR3 nucleotides: TGTGCCAGCAGTGAAAATCGTCCTGGAAACACCATATATTTT.

The V call is TRBV6-5, the J call TRBJ2-7; possibly TRBD1 for D (6 bases). Trimming removed 6 bases from V and 5 bases from J, with 14 bases in between. Germline assignment: CDR1 MNHEY and CDR2 SVGAGI. CDR3 length: 13 residues. For the CDR3, the DNA is TGTGCCAGCAGCTTTGGGGGCGGCGACGAGCAGTACTTC. It yields the protein CASSFGGGDEQYF.

This clone was observed a handful of times. The V gene is TRBV7-8, the J gene TRBJ1-2, with a possible D match to TRBD1 (5 bases). Trimming shortened V by 5 bases and J by 4 bases, and 14 bases separated the two germline ends. Germline CDR1 and CDR2: SGHVS and FQNEAQ. The CDR3 has 14 amino acids. CDR3 in amino acids: CASSNPQDRYGYTF. The DNA for the CDR3 is TGTGCCAGCAGCAACCCACAGGACCGCTATGGCTACACCTTC.

V usage is TRBV5-5 and J usage is TRBJ1-1, with 8 nucleotides matching TRBD1. The J segment lost 5 bases and the V segment lost 5 bases, leaving 8 bases of the junction unmatched. This CDR3 region has 14 residues. Germline values: CDR1 SGHKS, CDR2 YYEKEE (reference sequence). The CDR3 loop reads CASRSGQGRTEAFF. DNA of the CDR3: TGTGCCAGCAGATCCGGACAGGGTCGGACTGAAGCTTTCTTT.

This clone turned up a few times. The V and J genes are TRBV30 and TRBJ1-2; possible D gene TRBD1, 5 bases. This CDR3 comprises 13 residues. V gave up 3 bases and J gave up 8 bases, with 16 bases separating them. CDR1 is GTSNPN and CDR2 is SVGIG in the germline V gene (reference sequence). Written as DNA, the CDR3 is TGTGCCTGGAGCCCCCCCGGCGGGGGAGGCTACACCTTC. Amino acid sequence: CAWSPPGGGGYTF.

This chain connects TRBV6-6 to TRBJ2-1; no clear D. Trimming cost V 8 bases and J 4 bases, with 18 bases left between them. This CDR3 is built from 15 residues. CDR1 MNHNY and CDR2 SVGAGI come from the germline V gene (reference sequence). The CDR3 protein is CASCVSGRMYNEQFF. The CDR3 region has the DNA TGTGCCAGCTGTGTCTCTGGCAGGATGTACAATGAGCAGTTCTTC.

A few counts support this clone. The chain carries TRBV7-8 and TRBJ2-7; TRBD2 agrees at 10 bases. CDR3 length: 16 residues. The junction had 9 bases not matched to a gene; V was cut back by 4 bases and J by 3 bases. From germline, CDR1 is SGHVS and CDR2 FQNEAQ. The DNA for the CDR3 is TGTGCCAGCAGCTCTTTAGCGGGGGGACTAAACTACGAGCAGTACTTC. This encodes CASSSLAGGLNYEQYF. The full variable domain, completed using reference TRBV7-8 and TRBJ2-7, is GAGVSQSPRYKVAKRGQDVALRCDPISGHVSLFWYQQALGQGPEFLTYFQNEAQLDKSGLPSDRFFAERPEGSVSTLKIQRTQQEDSAVYLCASSSLAGGLNYEQYFGPGTRLTVT.

V and J are TRBV9 and TRBJ2-5, with 10 bases that match TRBD2. This CDR3 is 14 amino acids long. The germline V gene has CDR1 SGDLS and CDR2 YYNGEE. The V gene end was trimmed by 4 bases and the J gene end by 5 bases; junction bases not matched to a gene: 5. In nucleotides, the CDR3 is TGTGCCAGCAGCCAGCGGGGGGGAAGTGAGACCCAGTACTTC. Its translation is CASSQRGGSETQYF.

A few counts support this clone. The rearrangement joins TRBV5-1 to TRBJ2-3; D might be TRBD2 (6 bases). Per the germline V gene, CDR1 is SGHRS and CDR2 is YFSETQ. The CDR3 sequence is 13 residues long. V lost 1 base and J lost 5, with 8 bases in between. The CDR3 protein is CASSLLGRDTQYF. The CDR3 DNA reads as TGCGCCAGCAGCTTGCTCGGGAGAGATACGCAGTATTTT. The full variable domain, its missing parts supplied by reference TRBV5-1 and TRBJ2-3, is KAGVTQTPRYLIKTRGQQVTLSCSPISGHRSVSWYQQTPGQGLQFLFEYFSETQRNKGNFPGRFSGRQFSNSRSEMNVSTLELGDSALYLCASSLLGRDTQYFGPGTRLTVL.

This sequence joins TRBV11-3 and TRBJ1-1, with 10 bases matching TRBD1. With 5 bases clipped from V and 1 base from J, the junction kept 4 bases outside the gene matches. The CDR3 runs to 15 residues. Germline assignment: CDR1 SGHNT and CDR2 YENEEA. The CDR3 loop is CASSKRTGGNTEAFF. The CDR3 coding sequence is TGTGCCAGCAGCAAAAGGACAGGGGGGAACACTGAAGCTTTCTTT.

The chain employs TRBV5-4 and TRBJ2-3; D gene unclear. Per germline, CDR1 SGHNT and CDR2 YYREEE (reference sequence). The CDR3 sequence is 13 residues long. With 6 bases removed from V and 2 bases from J, the gap between germline ends came to 10 bases. The CDR3 coding sequence is TGTGCCAGCAAGCAGACAATCACAGATACGCAGTATTTT. Translated, it gives CASKQTITDTQYF.

A few counts support this clone. The CDR3 here is CASSLLAAGGDEQFF. The CDR3 coding sequence is TGTGCCAGCTCACTTCTTGCAGCGGGGGGAGATGAGCAGTTCTTC. The chain carries TRBV18 and TRBJ2-1, with 9 bases matching TRBD2. The CDR3 covers 15 residues. V trimming: 4 bases; J trimming: 8 bases; junction bases outside the gene matches: 9. Germline-derived CDR1 and CDR2 are KGHSH and LQKENI.

This clone has a handful of counts. V usage is TRBV2 and J usage is TRBJ1-1; possible D gene TRBD1, 6 bases. The CDR3 extends over 13 amino acids. Germline CDR1 reads SNHLY; CDR2 reads FYNNEI. Trimming took off 6 bases at V and 3 bases at J, with 11 bases between the two ends. CDR3 in amino acids: CASSSRTDTEAFF. CDR3 DNA sequence: TGTGCCAGCAGCTCACGGACAGACACTGAAGCTTTCTTT.